This TCR beta chain was captured by sequencing in a study of blood T cell repertoires in COVID-19. Assay: immunoSEQ multiplex PCR; the TCRdb copy retains only in-frame clones and omits some. This table holds around 67,000 clones, around 86% found once. The V gene's germline CDR1 is SNHLY and CDR2 FYNNEI. CDR3 length: 14 residues. Losses at the gene ends were 7 bases for V and 2 bases for J; bases not matched to a gene: 6. The chain couples TRBV2 to TRBJ2-7; 9 bases fit TRBD1. This clonotype originated in a middle-aged man with active COVID-19. Input material: peripheral blood. The CDR3 DNA reads as TGTGCCAGCACCCCGGGACAGGGAACCTACGAGCAGTACTTC. It encodes CASTPGQGTYEQYF. The whole variable domain, filled in from reference TRBV2 and TRBJ2-7, reads EPEVTQTPSHQVTQMGQEVILRCVPISNHLYFYWYRQILGQKVEFLVSFYNNEISEKSEIFDDQFSVERPDGSNFTLKIRSTKLEDSAMYFCASTPGQGTYEQYFGPGTRLTVT.